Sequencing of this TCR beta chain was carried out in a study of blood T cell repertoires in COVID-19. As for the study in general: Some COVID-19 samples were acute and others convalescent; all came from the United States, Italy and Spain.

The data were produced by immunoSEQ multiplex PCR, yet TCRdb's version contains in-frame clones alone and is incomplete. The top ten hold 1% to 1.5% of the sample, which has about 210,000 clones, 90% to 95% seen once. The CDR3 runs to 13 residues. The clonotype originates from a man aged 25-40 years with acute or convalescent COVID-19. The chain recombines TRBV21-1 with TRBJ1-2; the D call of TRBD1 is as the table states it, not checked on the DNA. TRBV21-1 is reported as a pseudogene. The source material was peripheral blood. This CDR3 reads CASSTRDTRGYTF. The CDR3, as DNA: TGTGCCAGCAGCACCCGGGACACGAGGGGCTACACCTTC.